This T cell receptor beta chain was captured by sequencing in a study of Ad26.COV2.S vaccination and SARS-CoV-2 variants. Study-level findings and limits: Substantial response breadth was reportedly seen for spike-specific CD8+ and CD4+ T cells after vaccination.

Notes on this clone: Antigen: not known.

The assay was immunoSEQ multiplex PCR, and TCRdb's table has in-frame clones only and misses some. The profile shows roughly 350,000 clones, less than 90% of them singletons. Treatment of the sample: some 19 received Ad26.COV2.S at low or high dose, single or two shots; about 5 received placebo; per-sample allocation not given. Sampling happened 63 days after the first vaccine or placebo injection. V shed 7 bases and J shed 4 bases, with 13 bases lying between them. Germline CDR1 reads SGHTA; CDR2 reads FQGTGA. CDR3 length equals 14 residues. The chain is built from TRBV7-3 and TRBJ2-2; tentative D call: TRBD1 (5 bases). The source of this sequence is a person aged 18-60 years who received the Ad26.COV2.S COVID-19 vaccine or a placebo. The material was peripheral blood, obtained in a trial of Ad26.COV2.S vaccine versus placebo. This chain's CDR3 is CASTLDRGTGELFF. In nucleotides, the CDR3 is TGTGCCAGCACCCTGGATAGGGGCACCGGGGAGCTGTTTTTT.